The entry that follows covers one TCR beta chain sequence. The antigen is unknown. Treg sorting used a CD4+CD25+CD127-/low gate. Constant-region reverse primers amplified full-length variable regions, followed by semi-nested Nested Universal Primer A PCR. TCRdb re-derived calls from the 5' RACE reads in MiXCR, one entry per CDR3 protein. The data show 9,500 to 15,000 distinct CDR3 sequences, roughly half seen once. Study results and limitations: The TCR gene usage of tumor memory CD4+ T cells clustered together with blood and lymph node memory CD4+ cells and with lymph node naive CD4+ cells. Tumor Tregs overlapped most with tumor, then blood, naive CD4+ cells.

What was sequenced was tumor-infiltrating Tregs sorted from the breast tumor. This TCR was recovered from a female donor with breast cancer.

CDR3 in DNA: TGTGCCAGCAGTCTATCTAGCGTCCCCTACAATGAGCAGTTCTTC. It specifies CASSLSSVPYNEQFF. The chain uses TRBV6-2 or TRBV6-3 and TRBJ2-1; D may be TRBD2 (6 bases). Germline V gives CDR1 MNHEY, CDR2 SVGEGT. V lost 5 bases, J lost 2 bases, and 13 bases lay in between. The CDR3 is 15 amino acids.